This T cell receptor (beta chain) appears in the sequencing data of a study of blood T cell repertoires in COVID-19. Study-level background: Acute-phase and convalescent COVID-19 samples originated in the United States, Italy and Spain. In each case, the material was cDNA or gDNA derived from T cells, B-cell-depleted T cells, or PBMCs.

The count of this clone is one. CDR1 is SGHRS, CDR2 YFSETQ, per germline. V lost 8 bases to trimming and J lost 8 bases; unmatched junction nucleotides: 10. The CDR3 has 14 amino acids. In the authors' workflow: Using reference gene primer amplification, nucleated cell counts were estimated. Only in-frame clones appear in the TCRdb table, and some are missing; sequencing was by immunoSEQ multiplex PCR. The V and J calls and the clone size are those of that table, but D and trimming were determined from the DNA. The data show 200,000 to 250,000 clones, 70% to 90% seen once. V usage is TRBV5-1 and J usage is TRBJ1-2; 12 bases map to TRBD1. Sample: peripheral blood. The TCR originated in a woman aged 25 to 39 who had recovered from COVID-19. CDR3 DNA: TGCGCCAGTACCCCGGGACAGGGGGCAGAGGGCTACACCTTC. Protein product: CASTPGQGAEGYTF.